The 21 T cell receptor beta chains presented below share a single source sample, sequenced in a study of T cell repertoires in cytomegalovirus infection. TCRdb reanalysed the reads using MiXCR and keeps one entry per CDR3 protein. Of 65,000 to 95,000 distinct CDR3 sequences in the sample, roughly 3.7% were seen once. Sequences were obtained from PBMCs. All receptors come from a human donor in good health (CMV status not recorded). Some clones in this sample may be carry-over from other donors' samples.

There are many counts of this clonotype. The chain employs TRBV12-3 or TRBV12-4 and TRBJ1-3, with no clear D. There are 13 residues in the CDR3. Between the trimmed V and J ends, which lost 6 bases and 0 bases, there was a span of 6 bases. CDR3 in amino acids: CASRVASGNTIYF. As DNA, the CDR3 is TGTGCCAGCAGGGTGGCCTCTGGAAACACCATATATTTT.

There are many counts of this clonotype. The V call is TRBV7-2, the J call TRBJ1-1, with 7 bases that match TRBD1. The CDR3 extends over 15 amino acids. Germline V CDR1 and CDR2: SGHTA, FQGNSA. V lost 5 bases to trimming and J lost 1 base; unmatched junction nucleotides: 7. The CDR3 nucleotides are TGTGCCAGCAGCCCCGACAGGGCTCCGAACACTGAAGCTTTCTTT. Translating it yields CASSPDRAPNTEAFF.

This clonotype occurred many times. The genes are TRBV20-1 and TRBJ1-5; the D gene is possibly TRBD1 (5 bases). Trimming left V 2 bases short and J 2 bases short, with 13 bases between. The CDR3 runs 15 residues. CDR1 and CDR2 (germline): DFQATT, SNEGSKA (reference sequence). CDR3 DNA sequence: TGCAGTGCTAGAAGGGGAACTCTTGGCAATCAGCCCCAGCATTTT. Residues: CSARRGTLGNQPQHF.

This clonotype has a count of ten or more. The chain recombines TRBV24-1 with TRBJ2-3, with D possibly matching TRBD2 (5 bases). Trimming shortened V by 3 bases and J by 2 bases, and 8 bases separated the two germline ends. This CDR3 is 14 amino acids long. Germline V gene sequence: CDR1 KGHDR, CDR2 SFDVKD. The CDR3 bases are TGTGCCACCAGTGATCGGAGGATCACAGATACGCAGTATTTT. Protein product: CATSDRRITDTQYF.

At least ten counts were recorded for this clonotype. The V call is TRBV6-2 or TRBV6-3, the J call TRBJ1-1; D is possibly TRBD1 (6 bases). Deletions cut 1 base from V and 7 bases from J, with 13 bases between. The CDR3 consists of 14 residues. Germline V gene data show CDR1 as MNHEY and CDR2 as SVGEGT. CDR3 sequence reads: CASSYLGALVEAFF. CDR3 DNA: TGTGCCAGCAGTTACTTGGGGGCGCTTGTTGAAGCTTTCTTT.

This clonotype was recorded many times. The rearrangement links TRBV7-8 to TRBJ1-4; D remains ambiguous. The CDR3 contains 13 residues. The germline V gene has CDR1 SGHVS and CDR2 FQNEAQ. Trimming cost V 1 base and J 8 bases, with 8 bases left between them. This CDR3 is CASSLGLREKLFF. The CDR3 coding sequence is TGTGCCAGCAGCTTAGGGTTAAGGGAAAAACTGTTTTTT.

This clonotype was found many times. Here the CDR3 reads CSATGTGHGYTF. CDR3 nucleotide sequence: TGCAGTGCTACAGGGACGGGGCATGGCTACACCTTC. The gene calls are TRBV20-1 and TRBJ1-2; perhaps TRBD1 as D (5 bases). The CDR3 is 12 residues long. The germline CDR1 and CDR2 sequences are DFQATT and SNEGSKA (reference sequence). V lost 4 bases, J lost 6 bases, and 12 bases lay in between.

The sample holds many counts of this clonotype. The chain carries TRBV19 and TRBJ2-7; TRBD1 is a possible D gene (5 bases). Germline V CDR1 and CDR2: LNHDA, SQIVND (reference sequence). This CDR3 has 13 amino acids. V was clipped by 8 bases and J by 4 bases, with 15 bases between them. The DNA for the CDR3 is TGTGCCAGTGCATCCGGCAGGGCTTACGAGCAGTACTTC. It codes for CASASGRAYEQYF.

This clonotype showed up many times. The rearrangement uses TRBV5-4 and TRBJ2-5; tentatively, D is TRBD2 (7 bases). V dropped 5 bases and J dropped 1 base, with 18 bases sitting between them. Germline V gene data show CDR1 as SGHNT and CDR2 as YYREEE (reference sequence). The CDR3 sequence is 16 residues long. CDR3 amino acids: CASSIRRGGGQETQYF. The DNA of the CDR3 is TGTGCCAGCAGTATTCGGAGGGGGGGCGGCCAAGAGACCCAGTACTTC.

This clonotype occurred many times. The V and J genes are TRBV28 and TRBJ1-1; D perhaps matches TRBD1 (5 bases). Germline lookup yields CDR1 MDHEN and CDR2 SYDVKM. V lost 6 bases and J lost 6, with 17 bases in between. The CDR3 is 14 residues long. CDR3 region: CASSPGTSRPEAFF. The CDR3 coding sequence is TGTGCCAGCAGCCCCGGGACCTCCCGGCCTGAAGCTTTCTTT.

At least ten counts were recorded for this clonotype. The chain combines TRBV5-1 with TRBJ2-1, with 11 positions matching TRBD2. The V gene end was trimmed by 4 bases and the J gene end by 5 bases; junction bases not matched to a gene: 2. Germline V gene data show CDR1 as SGHRS and CDR2 as YFSETQ. CDR3 length: 14 amino acids. The CDR3 sequence: CASSRLAGNNEQFF. CDR3 DNA: TGCGCCAGCAGCAGACTAGCGGGGAACAATGAGCAGTTCTTC.

This clonotype was counted many times. CDR3 loop: CASSRSDRWAEAFF. The CDR3 region has the DNA TGTGCCAGCAGCCGTTCAGACAGGTGGGCTGAAGCTTTCTTT. This sequence joins TRBV7-2 and TRBJ1-1; perhaps TRBD1 as D (6 bases). Trimming shortened V by 5 bases and J by 6 bases, and 16 bases separated the two germline ends. Germline V lookup: CDR1 SGHTA, CDR2 FQGNSA. CDR3 size: 14 residues.

There are a few counts of this clonotype. The chain joins TRBV2 to TRBJ2-2; D not certain. The CDR3 has 12 amino acids. Trimming pared 7 bases from V and 1 base from J, leaving 4 bases between. Germline V gene lookup returns CDR1 SNHLY and CDR2 FYNNEI. The CDR3 DNA reads TGTGCCAGCACCTTGAACACCGGGGAGCTGTTTTTT. It specifies CASTLNTGELFF.

The table lists this clonotype with many counts. V is TRBV11-1 and J is TRBJ2-7, with TRBD2 matching 12 bases. V lost 5 bases and J lost 5; bases outside the gene matches: 4. CDR1 is SGHAT and CDR2 is FQDESV in the germline V gene (reference sequence). The length of the CDR3 is 14 residues. The CDR3 coding sequence is TGTGCCAGCAGCCCCCGGACTAGCGGGGACGAGCAGTACTTC. As protein: CASSPRTSGDEQYF.

This clonotype occurred many times. The chain links TRBV7-2 to TRBJ2-1; D gene unclear. Germline V gives CDR1 SGHTA, CDR2 FQGNSA. This CDR3 has 15 amino acids. The V end lost 7 bases, the J end lost 3 bases, and 16 bases lay between the germline ends. This chain's CDR3 is CASIFDISFYNEQFF. The CDR3 nucleotides are TGTGCCAGCATTTTCGACATCTCATTCTACAATGAGCAGTTCTTC.

This clonotype showed up many times. CDR3 coding DNA: TGTGCCAGCGGGAGGGAGCAGTACTTC. Amino acids: CASGREQYF. The chain carries TRBV27 and TRBJ2-7; possible D gene TRBD2, 6 bases. The CDR3 is made up of 9 amino acids. Between the trimmed V and J ends, which lost 8 bases and 7 bases, there was a span of 6 bases. From germline, CDR1 is MNHEY and CDR2 SMNVEV (reference sequence).

This clonotype has a count of ten or more. The rearrangement uses TRBV7-2 and TRBJ2-7; 11 nucleotides line up with TRBD2. V shed 3 bases, J shed 3 bases, and the junction held 13 bases outside the gene matches. The CDR3 is made up of 18 amino acids. The V gene's germline CDR1 is SGHTA and CDR2 FQGNSA. CDR3 region: CASSFSYSGGANVYEQYF. Here the CDR3 DNA reads TGTGCCAGCAGCTTTAGTTATAGCGGGGGGGCTAACGTCTACGAGCAGTACTTC.

This clonotype was detected ten times or more. J is TRBJ2-3 and V is TRBV7-9; D tentatively reads TRBD1 or TRBD2 (5 bases each). There are 15 residues in the CDR3. The germline CDR1 and CDR2 sequences are SEHNR and FQNEAQ (reference sequence). The V end was cut by 4 bases, the J end by 0 bases, with 11 bases between. CDR3: CASSWDGESTDTQYF. The CDR3 region has the DNA TGTGCCAGCAGCTGGGACGGGGAGAGCACAGATACGCAGTATTTT.

As concerns this clonotype: The junction departs from the called germline gene at one end, perhaps through a read error. The V call is TRBV6-6, the J call TRBJ1-1; possible D gene TRBD1, 5 bases. The germline V gene encodes CDR1 MNHNY and CDR2 SVGAGI (reference sequence). The CDR3 runs 14 residues. The CDR3 nucleotides are TGTGCCAGCAGTTACGTGGGGGTGAACACTGTAGCTTGCTTT. It encodes CASSYVGVNTVACF.

The rearrangement links TRBV15 to TRBJ1-3; D perhaps matches TRBD1 (6 bases). Germline values: CDR1 LNHNV, CDR2 YYDKDF (reference sequence). The CDR3 runs to 15 residues. V was clipped by 5 bases and J by 0 bases, with 11 bases between them. The CDR3 nucleotides read TGTGCCACCAGCCCCACAGGGAGCTCTGGAAACACCATATATTTT. Translated: CATSPTGSSGNTIYF.

Ten or more counts support this clonotype. The gene calls are TRBV6-2 or TRBV6-3 and TRBJ1-1, with D maybe TRBD1 (5 bases). Trimming stripped 6 bases from V and 4 bases from J, with 9 bases between. Germline CDR1 reads MNHEY; CDR2 reads SVGEGT. The CDR3 consists of 12 residues. The CDR3 protein is CASRGAGTEAFF. In DNA form, the CDR3 reads TGTGCCAGCAGAGGGGCCGGCACTGAAGCTTTCTTT.